The T cell receptor (beta chain) described here comes from a study of cytomegalovirus exposure and HLA in healthy donors. Overall study results and limits: Likely technical artifact: a cluster of highly shared sequence variants. Solely CMV serostatus was available to characterize immune exposure.

PCR primers comprised 60 Vbeta and 13 Jbeta primers. The method was immunoSEQ multiplex PCR; TCRdb's version includes in-frame clones alone and lacks a portion of them. The sample holds 150,000 to 200,000 clones; just over 75% are singletons and the top ten take more than 2%. CDR1 and CDR2 (germline): SEHNR, FQNEAQ (reference sequence). Trimming shortened V by 5 bases and J by 1 base, and 17 bases separated the two germline ends. The CDR3 totals 17 residues. A remark on this clone: The antigen remains undetermined.

The TCR sequence derives from a woman aged 30 to 39 in good health and CMV-seropositive. This sequence joins TRBV7-9 and TRBJ2-2; D ambiguous. Input material: PBMCs. The DNA of the CDR3 is TGTGCCAGCAGCCCCCCCGCCAAGCGCTGGAACACCGGGGAGCTGTTTTTT. Protein: CASSPPAKRWNTGELFF.